This T cell receptor beta chain was sequenced in a study of regulatory T cells in long-lasting Graves disease. Documented time point: newly diagnosed GD, antithyroid drugs for less than 3 months. The TCR library was made from RNA extracted from PBMCs. iRepertoire HTBI primers and Arm-PCR of CDR3 regions built TCR beta libraries. Per the authors' pipeline: The identification of 60 or so TRBV and roughly 14 TRBJ segments was made across samples. MiXCR, applied by TCRdb to the multiplex PCR reads, yields one record per CDR3 protein. The V and J calls, along with clone size, are taken from TCRdb and not from the paper's own processing. The sample gives around 400,000 distinct CDR3 sequences, 15% of which show up once; about 7.6% is in the top ten. Study-wide points: The study found TRBV28, TRBJ1-2 and TRBJ2-5 favored in persistent disease.

The length of the CDR3 is 14 residues. CDR1 and CDR2 from the germline V gene are LNHNV and YYDKDF (reference sequence). In its sample, this clonotype was seen many times. Its antigen is still unknown. Germline and junction disagree at one end, which may indicate a read error. The same sample was also studied in work on T cells in Graves' hyperthyroidism and ophthalmopathy. In that study: It was uncontrolled infection, other autoimmune disease, pregnancy or lactation that excluded patients.

The starting material was peripheral blood mononuclear cells (PBMCs), obtained at new diagnosis, from a patient treated with antithyroid drugs. V gene TRBV15 combines with J gene TRBJ2-3; D remains ambiguous. This TCR was recovered from a woman aged 40 to 49 with Graves disease. CDR3: CATSGEWLADTQYF. Written as DNA, the CDR3 is TGTGCCACCAGCGGAGAGTGGCTGGCAGATACGCAGTATTTT.